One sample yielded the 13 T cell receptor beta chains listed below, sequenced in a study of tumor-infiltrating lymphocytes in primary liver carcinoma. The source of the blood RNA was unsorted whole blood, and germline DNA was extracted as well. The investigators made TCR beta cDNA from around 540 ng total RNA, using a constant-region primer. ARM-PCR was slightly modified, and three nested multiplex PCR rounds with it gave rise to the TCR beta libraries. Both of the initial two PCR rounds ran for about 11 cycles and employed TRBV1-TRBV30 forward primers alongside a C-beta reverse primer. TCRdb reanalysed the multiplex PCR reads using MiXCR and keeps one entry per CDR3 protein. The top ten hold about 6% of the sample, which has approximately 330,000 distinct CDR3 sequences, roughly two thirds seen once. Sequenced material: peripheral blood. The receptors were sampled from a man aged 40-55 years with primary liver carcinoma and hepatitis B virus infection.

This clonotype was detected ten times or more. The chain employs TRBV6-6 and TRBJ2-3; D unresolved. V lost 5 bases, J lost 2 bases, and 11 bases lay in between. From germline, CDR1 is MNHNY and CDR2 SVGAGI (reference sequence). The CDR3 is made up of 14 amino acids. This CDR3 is CASSAGYPTDTQYF. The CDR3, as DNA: TGTGCCAGCAGTGCCGGATACCCCACAGATACGCAGTATTTT.

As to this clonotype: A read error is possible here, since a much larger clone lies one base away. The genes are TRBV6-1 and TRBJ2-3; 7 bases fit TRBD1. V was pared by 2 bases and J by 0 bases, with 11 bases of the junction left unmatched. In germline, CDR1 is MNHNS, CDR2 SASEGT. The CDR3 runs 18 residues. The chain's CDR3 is CASSEPGTELASTDTQYF. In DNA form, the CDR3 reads TGTGCCAGCAGTGAACCAGGGACAGAACTGGCTAGCACAGATACGCAGTATTTT.

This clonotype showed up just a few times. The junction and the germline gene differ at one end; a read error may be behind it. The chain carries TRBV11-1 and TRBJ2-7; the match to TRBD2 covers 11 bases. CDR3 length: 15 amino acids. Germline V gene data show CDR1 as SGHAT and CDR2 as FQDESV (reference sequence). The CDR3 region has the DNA TGTGTCAGCAGCTTAGGGACTAGCGGAAACTACGAGCAGTATTTC. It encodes CVSSLGTSGNYEQYF.

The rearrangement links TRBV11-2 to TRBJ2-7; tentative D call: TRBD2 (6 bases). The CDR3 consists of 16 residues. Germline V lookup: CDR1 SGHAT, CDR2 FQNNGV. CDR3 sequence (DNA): TGTACCGGCAGCTTACATGGCCGGGGGATAACCTACGAGCAGTACTTC. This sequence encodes CTGSLHGRGITYEQYF.

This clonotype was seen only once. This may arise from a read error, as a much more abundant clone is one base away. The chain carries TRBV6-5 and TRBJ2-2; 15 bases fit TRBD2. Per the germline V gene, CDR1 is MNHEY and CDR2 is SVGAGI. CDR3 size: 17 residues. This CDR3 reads CVSSIGLAGGYTGELFF. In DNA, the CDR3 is TGTGTCAGCAGTATCGGACTAGCGGGAGGGTACACCGGGGAGCTGTTTTTT.

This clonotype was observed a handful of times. CDR3 protein: CASSYSGGREQYF. Written as DNA, the CDR3 is TGTGCCAGCAGTTACTCGGGAGGGCGCGAGCAGTACTTC. This chain uses TRBV6-5 with TRBJ2-7; 7 bases line up with TRBD2. The J segment lost 6 bases and the V segment lost 0 bases, leaving 2 bases of the junction unmatched. CDR3 length equals 13 residues. Germline CDR1 is MNHEY and CDR2 is SVGAGI.

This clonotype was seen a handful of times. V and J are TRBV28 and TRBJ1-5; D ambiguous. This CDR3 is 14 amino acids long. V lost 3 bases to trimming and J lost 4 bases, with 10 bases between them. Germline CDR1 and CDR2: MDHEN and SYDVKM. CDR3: CASSLLTSNQPQHF. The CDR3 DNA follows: TGTGCCAGCAGTTTGTTGACCAGTAATCAGCCCCAGCATTTT. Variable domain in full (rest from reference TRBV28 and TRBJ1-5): DVKVTQSSRYLVKRTGEKVFLECVQDMDHENMFWYRQDPGLGLRLIYFSYDVKMKEKGDIPEGYSVSREKKERFSLILESASTNQTSMYLCASSLLTSNQPQHFGDGTRLSIL.

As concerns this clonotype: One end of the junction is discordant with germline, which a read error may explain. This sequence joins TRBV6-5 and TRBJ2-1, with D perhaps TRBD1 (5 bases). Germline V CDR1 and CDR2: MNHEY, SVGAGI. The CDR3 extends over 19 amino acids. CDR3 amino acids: CAGRRPDNARRSSYSEQFF. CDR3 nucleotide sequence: TGTGCCGGCAGACGACCGGACAATGCCCGTCGTAGCTCCTACAGTGAGCAGTTCTTC.

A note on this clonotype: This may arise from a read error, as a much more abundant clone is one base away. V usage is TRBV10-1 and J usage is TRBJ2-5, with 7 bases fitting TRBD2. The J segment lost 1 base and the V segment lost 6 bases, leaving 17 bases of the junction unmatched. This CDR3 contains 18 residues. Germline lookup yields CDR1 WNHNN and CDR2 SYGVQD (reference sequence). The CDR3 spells CASRDRVGSGIIQETQYF. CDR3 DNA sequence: TGCGCCAGCAGAGACCGCGTGGGAAGCGGGATTATCCAAGAGACCCAGTACTTC.

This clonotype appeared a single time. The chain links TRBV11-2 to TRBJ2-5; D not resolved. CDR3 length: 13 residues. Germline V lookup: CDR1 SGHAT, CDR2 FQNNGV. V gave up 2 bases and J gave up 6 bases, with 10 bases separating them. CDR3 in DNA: TGTGCCAGCAGCTTATTTTCTGTGCAGACCCAGTACTTC. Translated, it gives CASSLFSVQTQYF.

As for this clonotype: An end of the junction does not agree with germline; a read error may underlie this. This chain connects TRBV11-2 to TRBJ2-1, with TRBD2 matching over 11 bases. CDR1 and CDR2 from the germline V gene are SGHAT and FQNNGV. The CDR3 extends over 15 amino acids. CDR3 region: CVSSLGTSGINEQFF. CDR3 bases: TGTGTCAGCAGCTTAGGGACTAGCGGAATAAATGAGCAGTTCTTC.

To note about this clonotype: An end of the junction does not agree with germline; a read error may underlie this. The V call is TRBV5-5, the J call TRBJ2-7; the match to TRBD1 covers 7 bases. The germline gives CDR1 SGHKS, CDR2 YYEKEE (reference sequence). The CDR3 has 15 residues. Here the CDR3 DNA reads TGTGCCAGCATACCCCCGACAGGGATTTTGTACGGGCAGTACTTC. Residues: CASIPPTGILYGQYF.

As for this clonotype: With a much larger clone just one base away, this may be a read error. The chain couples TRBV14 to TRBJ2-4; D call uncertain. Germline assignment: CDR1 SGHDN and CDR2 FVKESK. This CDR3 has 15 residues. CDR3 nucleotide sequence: TGTGCCAACAGCTCTTTTTCAAGCTCCAAAAACATTCAGTACTTC. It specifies CANSSFSSSKNIQYF. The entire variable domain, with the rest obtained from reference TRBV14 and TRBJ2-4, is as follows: EAGVTQFPSHSVIEKGQTVTLRCDPISGHDNLYWYRRVMGKEIKFLLHFVKESKQDESGMPNNRFLAERTGGTYSTLKVQPAELEDSGVYFCANSSFSSSKNIQYFGAGTRLSVL.